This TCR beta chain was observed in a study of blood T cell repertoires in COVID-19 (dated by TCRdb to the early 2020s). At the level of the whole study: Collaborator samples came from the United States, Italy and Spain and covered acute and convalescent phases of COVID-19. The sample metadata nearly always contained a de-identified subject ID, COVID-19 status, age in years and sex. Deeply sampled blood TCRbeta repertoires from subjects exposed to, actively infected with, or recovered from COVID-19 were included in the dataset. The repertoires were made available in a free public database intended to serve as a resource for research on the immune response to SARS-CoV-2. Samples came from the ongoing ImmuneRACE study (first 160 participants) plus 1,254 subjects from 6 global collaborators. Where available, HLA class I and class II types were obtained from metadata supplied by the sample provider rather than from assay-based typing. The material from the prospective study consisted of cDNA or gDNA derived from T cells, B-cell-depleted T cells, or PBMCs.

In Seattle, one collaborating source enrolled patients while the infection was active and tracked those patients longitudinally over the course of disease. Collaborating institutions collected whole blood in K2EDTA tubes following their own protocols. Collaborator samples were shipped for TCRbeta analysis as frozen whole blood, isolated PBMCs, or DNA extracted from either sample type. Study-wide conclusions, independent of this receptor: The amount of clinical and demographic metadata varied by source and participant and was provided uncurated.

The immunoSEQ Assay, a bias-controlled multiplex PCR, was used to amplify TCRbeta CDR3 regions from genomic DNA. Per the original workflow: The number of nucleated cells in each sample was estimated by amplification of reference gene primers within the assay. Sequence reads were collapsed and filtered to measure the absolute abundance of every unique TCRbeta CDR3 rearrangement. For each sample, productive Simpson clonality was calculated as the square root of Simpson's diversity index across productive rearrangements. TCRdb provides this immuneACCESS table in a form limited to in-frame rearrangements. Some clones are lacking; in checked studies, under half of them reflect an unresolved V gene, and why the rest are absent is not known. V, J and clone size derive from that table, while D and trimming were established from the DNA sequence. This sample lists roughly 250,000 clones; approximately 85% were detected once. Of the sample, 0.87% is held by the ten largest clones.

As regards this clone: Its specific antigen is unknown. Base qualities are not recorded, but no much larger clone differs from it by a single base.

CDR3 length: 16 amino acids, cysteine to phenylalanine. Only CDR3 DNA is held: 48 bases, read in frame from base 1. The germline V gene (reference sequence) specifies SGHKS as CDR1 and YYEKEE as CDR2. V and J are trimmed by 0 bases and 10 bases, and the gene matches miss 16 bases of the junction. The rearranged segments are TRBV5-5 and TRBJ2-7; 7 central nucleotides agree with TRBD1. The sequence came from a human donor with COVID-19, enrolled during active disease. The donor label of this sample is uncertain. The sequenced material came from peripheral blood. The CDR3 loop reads CASSLVLGAGGPGQYF. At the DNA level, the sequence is TGTGCCAGCAGCTTGGTGTTGGGGGCAGGGGGACCGGGCCAGTACTTC.